This TCR beta chain derives from a study of blood T cell repertoires in COVID-19. Across the study: Samples representing acute and convalescent COVID-19 were sourced from the United States, Italy and Spain. From T cells, B-cell-depleted T cells, or PBMCs came the material, which was cDNA or gDNA.

Original processing methods: It was from reference gene primer amplification that nucleated cell counts were estimated. The table came from immunoSEQ multiplex PCR; TCRdb's copy has only in-frame clones and leaves some out. Clone size and V and J calls were adopted from that table, with D and trimming inferred from the DNA. Among about 150,000 clones listed, 70% to 90% were seen once. Germline trimming cut 6 bases from V and 2 bases from J; bases unmatched to any gene: 6. The CDR3 consists of 16 residues. The germline CDR1 and CDR2 sequences are SNHLY and FYNNEI. This clonotype originated in a man aged 50 or older who had recovered from COVID-19. The gene calls are TRBV2 and TRBJ1-4; 10 positions agree with TRBD1. Material: peripheral blood. Here the CDR3 DNA reads TGTGCCAGCAGCCCAAGGACAGGGGGGACTAATGAAAAACTGTTTTTT. It yields the protein CASSPRTGGTNEKLFF.